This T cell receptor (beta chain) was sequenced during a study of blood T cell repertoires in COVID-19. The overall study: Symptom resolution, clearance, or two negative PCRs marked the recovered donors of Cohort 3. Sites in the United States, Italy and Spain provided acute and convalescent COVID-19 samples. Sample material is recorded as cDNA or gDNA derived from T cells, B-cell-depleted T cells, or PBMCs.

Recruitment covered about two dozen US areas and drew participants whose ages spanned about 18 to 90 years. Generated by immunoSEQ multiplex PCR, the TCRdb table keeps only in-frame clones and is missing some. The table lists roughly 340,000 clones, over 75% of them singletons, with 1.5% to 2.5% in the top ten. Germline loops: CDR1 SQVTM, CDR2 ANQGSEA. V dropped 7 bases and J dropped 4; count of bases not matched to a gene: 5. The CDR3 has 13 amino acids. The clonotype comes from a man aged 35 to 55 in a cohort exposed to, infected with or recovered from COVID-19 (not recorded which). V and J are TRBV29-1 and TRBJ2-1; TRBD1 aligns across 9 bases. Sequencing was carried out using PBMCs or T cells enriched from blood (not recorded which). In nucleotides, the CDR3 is TGCAGCGGCTCGGACAGGGGATACAATGAGCAGTTCTTC. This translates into CSGSDRGYNEQFF.